These 22 T cell receptor beta chains came from one sample sequenced in a study of blood T cell repertoires in COVID-19. Repertoires were generated with immunoSEQ multiplex PCR, while TCRdb's copy carries only in-frame clones and drops some. Of 50,000 to 80,000 clones in the sample, nearly 90% were seen once. The sequenced material came from peripheral blood. The receptor source for this set is a man aged 55-75 years with acute or convalescent COVID-19.

This chain uses TRBV20-1 with TRBJ2-3, with 12 nucleotides matching TRBD2. The V and J ends lost 3 bases and 4 bases, in that order; junction bases with no gene match: 5. The CDR3 extends over 15 amino acids. Germline assignment: CDR1 DFQATT and CDR2 SNEGSKA (reference sequence). The CDR3 here is CSASRLAGGPDTQYF. In DNA form, the CDR3 reads TGCAGTGCTAGTAGGCTAGCGGGGGGGCCAGATACGCAGTATTTT.

J is TRBJ2-2 and V is TRBV11-2, with 8 bases lining up with TRBD1. The CDR3 length is 15 residues. The V gene's germline CDR1 is SGHAT and CDR2 FQNNGV. V shed 7 bases, J shed 7 bases, and the junction held 11 bases outside the gene matches. The CDR3 DNA sequence: TGTGCCAGCAACCACCAGGGGGCTCGGGACGGGGAGCTGTTTTTT. This sequence encodes CASNHQGARDGELFF.

The V and J genes are TRBV29-1 and TRBJ1-5, with 7 bases identical to TRBD1. The V gene's germline CDR1 is SQVTM and CDR2 ANQGSEA. The CDR3 length is 12 residues. V lost 5 bases to trimming and J lost 4 bases; unmatched junction nucleotides: 2. The CDR3 loop reads CSVSGQNQPQHF. The CDR3 DNA reads TGCAGCGTTTCGGGACAGAATCAGCCCCAGCATTTT. The full variable domain, in which reference TRBV29-1 and TRBJ1-5 provide the parts outside the CDR3, is SAVISQKPSRDICQRGTSLTIQCQVDSQVTMMFWYRQQPGQSLTLIATANQGSEATYESGFVIDKFPISRPNLTFSTLTVSNMSPEDSSIYLCSVSGQNQPQHFGDGTRLSIL.

This chain uses TRBV19 with TRBJ2-3; D gene ambiguous. Germline loops: CDR1 LNHDA, CDR2 SQIVND (reference sequence). The CDR3 runs 11 residues. The chain's CDR3 is CAPPGTDTQYF. CDR3 nucleotides: TGTGCTCCTCCCGGGACAGATACGCAGTATTTT.

In its sample, this clone was seen once. V usage is TRBV4-2 and J usage is TRBJ1-6, with no clear D. The CDR3 consists of 15 residues. CDR1 and CDR2 (germline): LGHNA, YNFKEQ. V was clipped by 1 base and J by 6 bases, with 10 bases between them. The CDR3 loop reads CASSQGGLFNSPLHF. For the CDR3, the DNA is TGTGCCAGCAGCCAAGGAGGCCTGTTTAATTCACCCCTCCACTTT.

In this sample, this clone turned up a few times. The chain carries TRBV6-1 and TRBJ1-5; 7 bases are shared with TRBD1. The CDR3 length is 15 residues. Germline-derived CDR1 and CDR2 are MNHNS and SASEGT. V lost 2 bases and J lost 4; bases outside the gene matches: 5. The CDR3 region has the DNA TGTGCCAGCAGTGAACTTCAGGGGGGTAATCAGCCCCAGCATTTT. Its translation: CASSELQGGNQPQHF.

The chain joins TRBV6-5 to TRBJ2-3; 9 bases align to TRBD1. With 8 bases clipped from V and 1 base from J, the junction kept 1 base outside the gene matches. The germline V gene encodes CDR1 MNHEY and CDR2 SVGAGI. CDR3 length equals 13 residues. The CDR3 sequence is CASRDRGTDTQYF. The DNA of the CDR3 is TGTGCCAGCCGGGACAGGGGCACAGATACGCAGTATTTT.

The rearrangement uses TRBV18 and TRBJ1-4; D gene uncertain. The CDR3 is 18 amino acids. CDR1 KGHSH and CDR2 LQKENI come from the germline V gene. V was trimmed by 3 bases and J by 6 bases, leaving 23 bases between them. This chain's CDR3 is CASSPSKLLIPADEKLFF. Written as DNA, the CDR3 is TGTGCCAGCTCACCGTCTAAACTTTTAATCCCGGCGGATGAAAAACTGTTTTTT.

The J gene is TRBJ1-4, the V gene TRBV10-2; D call uncertain. Germline values: CDR1 WSHSY, CDR2 SAAADI. CDR3 length equals 15 residues. V was clipped by 7 bases and J by 4 bases, with 16 bases between them. This CDR3 reads CASIGGGENNEKLFF. In DNA, the CDR3 is TGCGCCAGCATAGGTGGCGGAGAGAATAATGAAAAACTGTTTTTT.

The chain employs TRBV11-2 and TRBJ2-5; weak D call: TRBD1 (6 bases). V lost 1 base to trimming and J lost 3 bases, with 12 bases between them. Per the germline V gene, CDR1 is SGHAT and CDR2 is FQNNGV. This CDR3 is 15 amino acids long. In DNA, the CDR3 is TGTGCCAGCAGCTTAGTGGGACGGACAGAAGAGACCCAGTACTTC. This sequence encodes CASSLVGRTEETQYF. The full variable domain, its missing parts supplied by reference TRBV11-2 and TRBJ2-5, is EAGVAQSPRYKIIEKRQSVAFWCNPISGHATLYWYQQILGQGPKLLIQFQNNGVVDDSQLPKDRFSAERLKGVDSTLKIQPAKLEDSAVYLCASSLVGRTEETQYFGPGTRLLVL.

J is TRBJ1-1 and V is TRBV7-2, with TRBD1 identical over 7 bases. Germline V CDR1 and CDR2: SGHTA, FQGNSA. CDR3 length: 15 amino acids. With V trimmed by 0 bases and J by 7 bases, 8 bases remained unmatched. For the CDR3, the DNA is TGTGCCAGCAGCTTAGCCGGGACAGCCCTTAATGAAGCTTTCTTT. This codes for CASSLAGTALNEAFF. The full variable domain, rest sourced from reference TRBV7-2 and TRBJ1-1, is GAGVSQSPSNKVTEKGKDVELRCDPISGHTALYWYRQSLGQGLEFLIYFQGNSAPDKSGLPSDRFSAERTGGSVSTLTIQRTQQEDSAVYLCASSLAGTALNEAFFGQGTRLTVV.

The chain is built from TRBV19 and TRBJ1-1; the D gene is possibly TRBD1 (6 bases). CDR1 LNHDA and CDR2 SQIVND come from the germline V gene (reference sequence). CDR3 length equals 14 residues. Trimming took 3 bases from V and 4 from J, leaving 12 bases between them. In nucleotides, the CDR3 is TGTGCCAGTAGTATCGCGGGAGGGGGCACTGAAGCTTTCTTT. Translated: CASSIAGGGTEAFF.

V and J are TRBV3-1 (or the pseudogene TRBV3-2) and TRBJ2-6; D gene uncertain. The germline CDR1 and CDR2 sequences are LGHDT and YNNKEL (reference sequence). V shed 4 bases and J shed 2 bases, with 3 bases lying between them. The CDR3 runs to 13 residues. The CDR3 coding sequence is TGTGCCAGCAGCCCTGCTGGGGCCAACGTCCTGACTTTC. Translated, it gives CASSPAGANVLTF.

The V call is TRBV29-1, the J call TRBJ2-4; 7 positions agree with TRBD1. This CDR3 has 12 amino acids. Germline loops: CDR1 SQVTM, CDR2 ANQGSEA. J gave up 11 bases and V 8 bases, and 12 bases lay outside the gene matches. In nucleotides, the CDR3 is TGCAGCTCCCTGGGGGACAGAAAAGTTCAGTACTTC. Protein: CSSLGDRKVQYF.

The rearrangement uses TRBV6-1 and TRBJ1-3; the D gene is possibly TRBD1 (6 bases). Germline V gene lookup returns CDR1 MNHNS and CDR2 SASEGT. The CDR3 sequence is 15 residues long. The V end lost 2 bases, the J end lost 0 bases, and 8 bases lay between the germline ends. The CDR3 bases are TGTGCCAGCAGTGAAACAGGGAACTCTGGAAACACCATATATTTT. Translated, it gives CASSETGNSGNTIYF.

This rearrangement joins TRBV28 to TRBJ1-1, with a tentative D call TRBD1 (6 bases). Between the trimmed V and J ends, which lost 6 bases and 11 bases, there was a span of 19 bases. Germline CDR1 MDHEN, CDR2 SYDVKM. The CDR3 extends over 13 amino acids. The DNA of the CDR3 is TGTGCCAGCAGGGGGCAAGACAGGTGGGATGCTTTCTTT. This gives the protein CASRGQDRWDAFF.

The J gene is TRBJ1-4, the V gene TRBV5-1; D unclear. V shed 9 bases and J shed 7 bases, with 19 bases lying between them. The CDR3 extends over 14 amino acids. Germline CDR1 and CDR2: SGHRS and YFSETQ. The chain's CDR3 is CATLPLPGGEKLFF. CDR3 in DNA: TGCGCCACCTTACCCCTCCCCGGAGGTGAAAAACTGTTTTTT.

This chain connects TRBV4-1 to TRBJ1-2, with 7 bases lining up with TRBD1. The germline V gene has CDR1 MGHRA and CDR2 YSYEKL. The V and J ends lost 4 bases and 4 bases, in that order; junction bases with no gene match: 9. The CDR3 is 15 residues long. CDR3 DNA: TGCGCCAGCAGCCCCTCAGGGGGAAACATCTATGGCTACACCTTC. Protein: CASSPSGGNIYGYTF.

In regard to this clone: Germline is not matched at one junction end, which may reflect a read error. V and J are TRBV9 and TRBJ1-2, with 8 bases aligning to TRBD1. The V gene's germline CDR1 is SGDLS and CDR2 YYNGEE. The CDR3 has 11 amino acids. DNA for the CDR3: TGTGCCAGCAGCGTAGGGGGGACAGGAGGATTC. Translated, it gives CASSVGGTGGF.

The gene calls are TRBV24-1 and TRBJ1-2; D unresolved. With 3 bases removed from V and 0 bases from J, the gap between germline ends came to 4 bases. The CDR3 runs 13 residues. The V gene's germline CDR1 is KGHDR and CDR2 SFDVKD. CDR3: CATSDRANYGYTF. The CDR3 DNA is TGTGCCACCAGTGATCGGGCTAACTATGGCTACACCTTC.

Only one count was recorded for this clone. This chain uses TRBV24-1 with TRBJ2-2; D uncertain. The CDR3 consists of 15 residues. The ends were cut back, 0 bases at V and 6 bases at J, with 10 bases in the middle. Germline V gene sequence: CDR1 KGHDR, CDR2 SFDVKD. The CDR3 reads CATSDLGPPAGELFF. The DNA of the CDR3 is TGTGCCACCAGTGATTTGGGCCCACCCGCCGGGGAGCTGTTTTTT.

In its sample, this clone was seen once. This sequence joins TRBV6-1 and TRBJ1-5; unclear D gene. The germline V gene has CDR1 MNHNS and CDR2 SASEGT. CDR3 length: 15 residues. The V gene lost 2 bases and the J gene lost 0 bases, with 8 bases spanning the gap. CDR3 residues: CASSEQQFSNQPQHF. DNA for the CDR3: TGTGCCAGCAGTGAACAACAGTTTAGCAATCAGCCCCAGCATTTT.